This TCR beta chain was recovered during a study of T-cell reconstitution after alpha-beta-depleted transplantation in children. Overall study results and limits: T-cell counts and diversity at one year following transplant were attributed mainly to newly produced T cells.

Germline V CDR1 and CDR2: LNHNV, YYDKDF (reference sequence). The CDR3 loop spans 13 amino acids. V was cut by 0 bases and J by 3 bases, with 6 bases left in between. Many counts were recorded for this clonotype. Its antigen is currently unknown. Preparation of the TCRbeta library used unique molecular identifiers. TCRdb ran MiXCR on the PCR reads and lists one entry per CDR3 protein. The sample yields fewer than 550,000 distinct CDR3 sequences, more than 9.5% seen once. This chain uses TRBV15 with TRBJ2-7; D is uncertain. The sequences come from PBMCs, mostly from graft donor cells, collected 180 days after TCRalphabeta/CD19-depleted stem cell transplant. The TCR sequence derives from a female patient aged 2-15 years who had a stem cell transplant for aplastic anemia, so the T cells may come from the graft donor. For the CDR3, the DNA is TGTGCCACCAGCAGAGAGGTGGGCTACGAGCAGTACGTC. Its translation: CATSREVGYEQYV.